The T cell receptor beta chain described here comes from a study of cytomegalovirus exposure and HLA in healthy donors. Study context: Previous work identified 90 million to 130 million unique TCR beta sequences from roughly 170 million T cells. Whole-study results and caveats: Confirmation was obtained in vitro that a few CMV-associated chains are specific for CMV antigens.

The V and J ends lost 0 bases and 5 bases, in that order; junction bases with no gene match: 5. Germline CDR1 and CDR2: MGHRA and YSYEKL. The CDR3 loop spans 15 amino acids. In the PCR, 60 Vbeta and 13 Jbeta primers were used. Produced via immunoSEQ multiplex PCR; TCRdb's table is partial and in-frame only. The profile shows about 150,000 clones, 60% to 80% of them singletons. Turning to this clone: Its target is not known.

The sequenced sample consisted of PBMCs. The chain combines TRBV4-1 with TRBJ1-1; 8 bases align to TRBD1. This TCR came from a woman aged 25 to 39 in good health and CMV-seronegative. CDR3 sequence (DNA): TGCGCCAGCAGCCAAGATGCGGACAGGGTGACTGAAGCTTTCTTT. This gives the protein CASSQDADRVTEAFF.